This passage covers 3 T cell receptor beta chains from one sample sequenced in a study of T-cell memory formation after mild COVID-19. TCRdb called the 5' RACE reads again in MiXCR, with one record for every CDR3 protein. This sample has roughly 400,000 distinct CDR3 sequences; approximately 16% occur once, and the top ten carry around a fifth. The specimen sequenced was PBMCs or a T cell subset sorted from them (not recorded which). These receptors all come from a young man who had mild COVID-19 (a few samples of this study predate the infection). Cell type and time point are not known.

The V call is TRBV18, the J call TRBJ1-4; unclear D gene. V was pared by 3 bases and J by 5 bases, with 10 bases between. This CDR3 contains 14 residues. Germline values: CDR1 KGHSH, CDR2 LQKENI. The CDR3 DNA follows: TGTGCCAGCTCACCTCCACTTATGAATGAAAAACTGTTTTTT. It yields the protein CASSPPLMNEKLFF.

The rearrangement joins TRBV30 to TRBJ1-2; D perhaps matches TRBD1 (5 bases). CDR1 GTSNPN and CDR2 SVGIG come from the germline V gene (reference sequence). The CDR3 spans 9 residues. The V gene lost 8 bases and the J gene lost 6 bases, with 7 bases spanning the gap. The CDR3 DNA is TGTGCCGGACACCATGGCTACACCTTC. Protein product: CAGHHGYTF.

In this sample, this clonotype turned up a few times. This chain connects TRBV5-6 to TRBJ1-1, with D maybe TRBD1 (6 bases). Germline V lookup: CDR1 SGHDT, CDR2 YYEEEE. With 3 bases removed from V and 3 bases from J, the gap between germline ends came to 27 bases. This CDR3 comprises 19 residues. The CDR3 DNA is TGTGCCAGCAGCTCACTGACAGGCTCCAGAAGGGGAGCGGACACTGAAGCTTTCTTT. Protein: CASSSLTGSRRGADTEAFF.